The 24 T cell receptor beta chains below all came from one sample that was sequenced in a study of T cell responses to AZD1222 COVID-19 vaccine. Repertoires were generated with immunoSEQ multiplex PCR, while TCRdb's copy carries only in-frame clones and drops some. The sample records approximately 150,000 clones, more than 75% being singletons. This material consisted of peripheral blood, taken on day 0 of AZD1222 vaccination. All receptors derive from an adult in good health.

For the CDR3, the DNA is TGTGCCAGCAGCGCCGGGACTAGCGGATCCACAGATACGCAGTATTTT. Translated: CASSAGTSGSTDTQYF. This rearrangement joins TRBV5-4 to TRBJ2-3; 11 positions match TRBD2. CDR1 and CDR2 (germline): SGHNT, YYREEE (reference sequence). With V trimmed by 4 bases and J by 2 bases, 6 bases remained unmatched. This CDR3 contains 16 residues.

V usage is TRBV29-1 and J usage is TRBJ2-7; unclear D gene. CDR1 and CDR2 (germline): SQVTM, ANQGSEA. The CDR3 consists of 13 residues. Trimming pared 0 bases from V and 4 bases from J, leaving 10 bases between. The CDR3 region has the DNA TGCAGCGTTGAAGAGGACCAGCCGTACGAGCAGTACTTC. The encoded protein is CSVEEDQPYEQYF.

This clone was seen only once. This chain uses TRBV4-3 with TRBJ2-2, with 11 positions matching TRBD2. Germline values: CDR1 LGHNA, CDR2 YSLEER. The trim removed 0 bases at V and 0 bases at J, leaving 12 bases unmatched. There are 21 residues in the CDR3. DNA of the CDR3: TGCGCCAGCAGCCAAGACCCCCTAGGGCTAGCGGGAGGCTCGAACACCGGGGAGCTGTTTTTT. This encodes CASSQDPLGLAGGSNTGELFF.

The V and J genes are TRBV4-1 and TRBJ1-1; 7 nucleotides agree with TRBD1. Unmatched junction bases numbered 13, after V lost 2 bases and J lost 4 bases. The length of the CDR3 is 17 residues. Germline lookup yields CDR1 MGHRA and CDR2 YSYEKL. In DNA form, the CDR3 reads TGCGCCAGCAGCCAACCCTTGACAGGGCGCGGGCGCACTGAAGCTTTCTTT. The encoded protein is CASSQPLTGRGRTEAFF.

The rearrangement links TRBV19 to TRBJ2-1; D not resolved. Trimming stripped 3 bases from V and 6 bases from J, with 15 bases between. The CDR3 runs 15 residues. The germline V gene has CDR1 LNHDA and CDR2 SQIVND (reference sequence). CDR3 nucleotide sequence: TGTGCCAGTAGTATTTCGGGCGGAGCCGCCAATGAGCAGTTCTTC. It is translated as CASSISGGAANEQFF.

This clone was observed a handful of times. The chain uses TRBV28 and TRBJ2-7, with D perhaps given as TRBD1 or TRBD2 (6 bases each). Germline CDR1 and CDR2: MDHEN and SYDVKM. V was clipped by 3 bases and J by 2 bases, with 14 bases between them. The CDR3 spans 15 residues. The CDR3 is CASSLRGESPYEQYF. In DNA, the CDR3 is TGTGCCAGCAGTTTGAGGGGGGAGAGTCCCTACGAGCAGTACTTC.

The chain combines TRBV28 with TRBJ1-1; D is unresolved. The ends were cut back, 2 bases at V and 5 bases at J, with 15 bases in the middle. This CDR3 is 15 amino acids long. From germline, CDR1 is MDHEN and CDR2 SYDVKM. This CDR3 is CASSLGGQVGTEAFF. CDR3 nucleotide sequence: TGTGCCAGCAGTTTAGGCGGGCAGGTCGGGACTGAAGCTTTCTTT.

The V gene is TRBV28, the J gene TRBJ2-1, with TRBD1 identical over 8 bases. CDR1 is MDHEN and CDR2 is SYDVKM in the germline V gene. The V and J ends lost 5 bases and 12 bases, in that order; junction bases with no gene match: 12. CDR3 length: 14 residues. DNA of the CDR3: TGTGCCAGCAGTCCCTTGGACAGGGAACATCGGCAGTTCTTC. Translation gives CASSPLDREHRQFF.

In its sample, this clone was seen once. This chain joins TRBV6-5 and TRBJ2-3, with a possible D match to TRBD1 (6 bases). Trimming removed 6 bases from V and 5 bases from J, with 15 bases in between. The CDR3 consists of 14 residues. The germline gives CDR1 MNHEY, CDR2 SVGAGI. The CDR3 reads CASRSRGIGDTQYF. Written as DNA, the CDR3 is TGTGCCAGCAGGAGCAGGGGAATAGGAGATACGCAGTATTTT.

The V gene is TRBV28, the J gene TRBJ2-7, with 7 bases aligning to TRBD2. This CDR3 is 12 amino acids long. Germline-derived CDR1 and CDR2 are MDHEN and SYDVKM. V lost 2 bases and J lost 6; bases outside the gene matches: 1. The CDR3 nucleotides read TGTGCCAGCAGTTTAGGGGGGGGCGAGCAGTACTTC. It yields the protein CASSLGGGEQYF.

This CDR3 is CASSIGLAGVWEQYF. The CDR3 DNA follows: TGTGCCAGTAGTATAGGACTAGCGGGAGTCTGGGAGCAGTACTTC. The chain couples TRBV19 to TRBJ2-7; 12 bases agree with TRBD2. Germline V gene lookup returns CDR1 LNHDA and CDR2 SQIVND (reference sequence). This CDR3 spans 15 amino acids. J gave up 7 bases and V 1 base, and 5 bases lay outside the gene matches.

Worth noting for this clone: Additional DNA sequences in this sample encode the identical CDR3. This sequence joins TRBV7-2 and TRBJ1-3, with D maybe TRBD1 (6 bases). The germline V gene has CDR1 SGHTA and CDR2 FQGNSA. The CDR3 length is 14 residues. V gave up 5 bases and J gave up 1 base, with 9 bases separating them. The CDR3 loop is CASSPTGSGNTIYF. CDR3 nucleotides: TGTGCCAGCAGCCCGACAGGTTCTGGAAACACCATATATTTT.

The chain has TRBV9 and TRBJ2-1, with unresolved D. This CDR3 spans 13 amino acids. Deletions cut 2 bases from V and 5 bases from J, with 8 bases between. The V gene's germline CDR1 is SGDLS and CDR2 YYNGEE. The DNA of the CDR3 is TGTGCCAGCAGCGTCTTCTCGGACAATGAGCAGTTCTTC. It is translated as CASSVFSDNEQFF. Combining the CDR3 with reference TRBV9 and TRBJ2-1 gives the whole variable domain DSGVTQTPKHLITATGQRVTLRCSPRSGDLSVYWYQQSLDQGLQFLIQYYNGEERAKGNILERFSAQQFPDLHSELNLSSLELGDSALYFCASSVFSDNEQFFGPGTRLTVL.

The chain employs TRBV14 and TRBJ1-1; no clear D. Germline CDR1 reads SGHDN; CDR2 reads FVKESK. The V and J ends lost 6 bases and 3 bases respectively, with 17 bases between them. This CDR3 spans 15 amino acids. The DNA of the CDR3 is TGTGCCAGCAGTCAACAAGTTGGGCGGGACACTGAAGCTTTCTTT. Translating it yields CASSQQVGRDTEAFF.

V is TRBV27 and J is TRBJ2-5; 9 positions match TRBD1. The V gene end was trimmed by 5 bases and the J gene end by 3 bases; junction bases not matched to a gene: 16. The CDR3 extends over 18 amino acids. Per germline, CDR1 MNHEY and CDR2 SMNVEV (reference sequence). As DNA, the CDR3 is TGTGCCAGCAGTCCCGGACAGGGGACCCCTCCGTCCAAAGAGACCCAGTACTTC. This gives the protein CASSPGQGTPPSKETQYF.

This chain links TRBV5-1 with TRBJ2-2; D call uncertain. The CDR3 is 14 amino acids. V shed 2 bases and J shed 1 base, with 6 bases lying between them. CDR1 and CDR2 from the germline V gene are SGHRS and YFSETQ. The CDR3 region is CASSLPGNTGELFF. The CDR3 nucleotides are TGCGCCAGCAGCTTACCAGGGAACACCGGGGAGCTGTTTTTT.

The rearrangement joins TRBV4-3 to TRBJ2-2; 12 bases are a match to TRBD2. Germline CDR1 is LGHNA and CDR2 is YSLEER. This CDR3 comprises 19 residues. The ends lost 0 bases at V and 5 bases at J; junction bases unmatched: 10. The CDR3 nucleotides are TGCGCCAGCAGCCAAGATTCCCTGACTAGCGGGAGTAGTACCGGGGAGCTGTTTTTT. This translates into CASSQDSLTSGSSTGELFF.

The chain uses TRBV12-3 or TRBV12-4 and TRBJ1-4, with TRBD1 matching over 7 bases. CDR3 length equals 12 residues. With 6 bases clipped from V and 8 bases from J, the junction kept 3 bases outside the gene matches. CDR3 region: CASSGTEEKLFF. CDR3 in DNA: TGTGCCAGCAGCGGGACAGAAGAAAAACTGTTTTTT.

The chain carries TRBV19 and TRBJ2-7; a possible D gene is TRBD2 (5 bases). The ends were cut back, 6 bases at V and 3 bases at J, with 9 bases in the middle. The CDR3 contains 12 residues. The germline V gene encodes CDR1 LNHDA and CDR2 SQIVND (reference sequence). The DNA for the CDR3 is TGTGCCAGTAGGTCGGGGAACTACGAGCAGTACTTC. It specifies CASRSGNYEQYF. Based on the CDR3 plus reference TRBV19 and TRBJ2-7, the full variable domain is DGGITQSPKYLFRKEGQNVTLSCEQNLNHDAMYWYRQDPGQGLRLIYYSQIVNDFQKGDIAEGYSVSREKKESFPLTVTSAQKNPTAFYLCASRSGNYEQYFGPGTRLTVT.

The rearrangement joins TRBV7-9 to TRBJ1-1; tentative D call: TRBD1 (5 bases). V was clipped by 3 bases and J by 1 base, with 9 bases between them. The CDR3 consists of 14 residues. CDR1 is SEHNR and CDR2 is FQNEAQ in the germline V gene (reference sequence). In DNA, the CDR3 is TGTGCCAGCAGCTTCGGGACGGGGAACACTGAAGCTTTCTTT. Its translation: CASSFGTGNTEAFF.

CDR3: CASSFSGRVYNEQFF. In DNA form, the CDR3 reads TGTGCCAGCAGTTTTAGCGGGAGGGTCTACAATGAGCAGTTCTTC. The chain is built from TRBV28 and TRBJ2-1, with 11 bases fitting TRBD2. The V gene end was trimmed by 3 bases and the J gene end by 3 bases; junction bases not matched to a gene: 1. The CDR3 length is 15 residues. Germline CDR1 and CDR2: MDHEN and SYDVKM.

This chain connects TRBV28 to TRBJ1-5; TRBD1 is a possible D gene (5 bases). The CDR3 has 16 amino acids. CDR1 MDHEN and CDR2 SYDVKM come from the germline V gene. V gave up 2 bases and J gave up 0 bases, with 11 bases separating them. CDR3 in DNA: TGTGCCAGCAGTTTACCGGCAGGGAGTAGCAATCAGCCCCAGCATTTT. The encoded protein is CASSLPAGSSNQPQHF.

The chain is built from TRBV13 and TRBJ1-1, with TRBD1 matching 7 bases. The trim removed 2 bases at V and 6 bases at J, leaving 3 bases unmatched. This CDR3 contains 13 residues. Germline CDR1 is PRHDT and CDR2 is FYEKMQ (reference sequence). The CDR3 region is CASSLKGASEAFF. The DNA for the CDR3 is TGTGCCAGCAGCTTAAAGGGGGCATCTGAAGCTTTCTTT.

The rearrangement uses TRBV28 and TRBJ2-5, with 7 nucleotides matching TRBD2. This CDR3 contains 16 residues. Germline CDR1 is MDHEN and CDR2 is SYDVKM. The V gene end was trimmed by 4 bases and the J gene end by 0 bases; junction bases not matched to a gene: 8. Here the CDR3 DNA reads TGTGCCAGCAGTTCAAACGGGGGAGGGTACCAAGAGACCCAGTACTTC. Protein product: CASSSNGGGYQETQYF.